Listed here are 12 T cell receptor beta chains from one sample, sequenced in a study of early T cells in non-severe SARS-CoV-2 infection. TCRdb itself ran the 5' RACE reads through MiXCR, one entry per CDR3 protein. The data show more than 55,000 distinct CDR3 sequences, with approximately 6% seen just once and less than 3.5% held by the top ten. Specimen: whole blood, collected at baseline. Receptors originate from an adult who was a healthcare worker with PCR-confirmed SARS-CoV-2 infection or an uninfected control (not recorded which).

The chain recombines TRBV7-9 with TRBJ2-3; possible D gene TRBD1, 6 bases. The CDR3 runs to 14 residues. The germline CDR1 and CDR2 sequences are SEHNR and FQNEAQ (reference sequence). Deletions cut 6 bases from V and 4 bases from J, with 14 bases between. The CDR3 DNA reads as TGTGCCAGCAGGCCTACAGGGTCCGCAGATACGCAGTATTTT. Its translation: CASRPTGSADTQYF.

The chain combines TRBV29-1 with TRBJ1-1; perhaps TRBD1 as D (5 bases). Trimming left V 3 bases short and J 0 bases short, with 14 bases between. This CDR3 comprises 15 residues. Germline CDR1 and CDR2: SQVTM and ANQGSEA. The CDR3 loop is CSVDPIDSMNTEAFF. The CDR3 DNA follows: TGCAGCGTTGACCCTATTGACAGTATGAACACTGAAGCTTTCTTT.

This clonotype came up many times. The CDR3 spells CSASHGYEQYF. CDR3 in DNA: TGCAGTGCTAGTCACGGTTACGAGCAGTACTTC. The chain joins TRBV20-1 to TRBJ2-7; D gene unclear. V dropped 3 bases and J dropped 4 bases, with 7 bases sitting between them. Germline V gives CDR1 DFQATT, CDR2 SNEGSKA (reference sequence). This CDR3 contains 11 residues.

This clonotype was recorded many times. V is TRBV20-1 and J is TRBJ2-3; D could derive from TRBD1 or TRBD2 (5 bases each). In germline, CDR1 is DFQATT, CDR2 SNEGSKA (reference sequence). Trimming shortened V by 0 bases and J by 2 bases, and 12 bases separated the two germline ends. This CDR3 region has 15 residues. The CDR3 nucleotides read TGCAGTGCTAGAGATGGTCGGGGCCTCACAGATACGCAGTATTTT. It translates to CSARDGRGLTDTQYF.

This clonotype was picked up many times. This sequence joins TRBV4-1 and TRBJ2-1, with 8 bases lining up with TRBD1. With 4 bases clipped from V and 8 bases from J, the junction kept 10 bases outside the gene matches. Looked up from germline, CDR1 is MGHRA and CDR2 is YSYEKL. This CDR3 has 15 amino acids. DNA for the CDR3: TGCGCCAGCAGCCCAGGACAGGGATCTAACCATGAGCAGTTCTTC. This sequence encodes CASSPGQGSNHEQFF.

This clonotype occurred many times. The J gene is TRBJ1-6, the V gene TRBV5-1; D unresolved. The germline V gene encodes CDR1 SGHRS and CDR2 YFSETQ. V was clipped by 0 bases and J by 1 base, with 8 bases between them. The CDR3 is 16 residues long. The CDR3 DNA follows: TGCGCCAGCAGCTTGGAGGAATTATCCTATAATTCACCCCTCCACTTT. It specifies CASSLEELSYNSPLHF.

This clonotype was seen a few times. The genes are TRBV10-3 and TRBJ2-7, with TRBD2 as a possible D gene (5 bases). CDR3 size: 13 residues. CDR1 and CDR2 from the germline V gene are ENHRY and SYGVKD. V was shortened by 3 bases and J by 2 bases, with 8 bases between the two germline ends. This CDR3 reads CAISEYGTYEQYF. In DNA form, the CDR3 reads TGTGCCATCAGTGAATACGGGACCTACGAGCAGTACTTC.

The table lists this clonotype with many counts. The chain employs TRBV20-1 and TRBJ2-1; D is unresolved. Germline V CDR1 and CDR2: DFQATT, SNEGSKA (reference sequence). The CDR3 consists of 14 residues. The V end was cut by 1 base, the J end by 3 bases, with 10 bases between. The CDR3 coding sequence is TGCAGTGCTAGAGGACTGATTATCTACAATGAGCAGTTCTTC. As protein: CSARGLIIYNEQFF.

The gene calls are TRBV10-3 and TRBJ1-1, with D tentatively TRBD1 (5 bases). CDR1 and CDR2 (germline): ENHRY, SYGVKD. V dropped 3 bases and J dropped 3 bases, with 5 bases sitting between them. The CDR3 length is 12 residues. CDR3 sequence: CAISEGDTEAFF. Here the CDR3 DNA reads TGTGCCATCAGTGAAGGGGACACTGAAGCTTTCTTT.

The chain couples TRBV10-3 to TRBJ2-6, with 7 nucleotides matching TRBD1. This CDR3 is built from 16 residues. The germline CDR1 and CDR2 sequences are ENHRY and SYGVKD. V lost 7 bases, J lost 2 bases, and 8 bases stayed unmatched. CDR3 sequence reads: CAINTGQAPGANVLTF. The DNA for the CDR3 is TGTGCCATCAACACAGGACAGGCCCCTGGGGCCAACGTCCTGACTTTC.

Many counts were recorded for this clonotype. V usage is TRBV7-6 and J usage is TRBJ2-2; D call uncertain. The CDR3 loop spans 16 amino acids. The V gene's germline CDR1 is SGHVS and CDR2 FNYEAQ. V lost 5 bases and J lost 0, with 13 bases in between. This CDR3 is CASSELGQPNTGELFF. CDR3 DNA sequence: TGTGCCAGCAGCGAGTTAGGGCAACCGAACACCGGGGAGCTGTTTTTT.

In this sample, this clonotype turned up many times. V usage is TRBV28 and J usage is TRBJ2-6; 7 bases match TRBD1. Germline CDR1 and CDR2: MDHEN and SYDVKM. This CDR3 comprises 16 residues. The junction had 10 bases not matched to a gene; V was cut back by 7 bases and J by 4 bases. CDR3 DNA: TGTGCCAGCACTTCGACAGGGCTGTCCGGGGCCAACGTCCTGACTTTC. It yields the protein CASTSTGLSGANVLTF.